These T cell receptor beta chains were read from a single sample in a study of control samples from healthy donors and cancer patients. Repertoires were generated with immunoSEQ multiplex PCR, while TCRdb's copy carries only in-frame clones and drops some. The sample yields tens of thousands of clones, nearly 90% seen once. Source material: blood. The receptors shown here come from a man aged 45 to 65 in good health. Both conserved end residues are part of each CDR3. D genes are given only for firm matches. Clone size is given for some rows only: seen once, a few or many times, or a class if the clone is expanded.

j_call: TRBJ2-3
clone_size: -
v_call: TRBV10-1
d_call: TRBD1
cdr3_aa: CASSRDSPTDTQYF
cdr3_nt: TGCGCCAGCAGCCGGGACAGCCCCACAGATACGCAGTATTTT

j_call: TRBJ2-1
clone_size: -
v_call: TRBV9
d_call: TRBD2
cdr3_aa: CASSLTSGFYNEQFF
cdr3_nt: TGTGCCAGCAGCCTGACTAGCGGATTCTACAATGAGCAGTTCTTC

j_call: TRBJ2-1
clone_size: -
v_call: TRBV3-1/TRBV3-2
d_call: TRBD2
cdr3_aa: CASSQFLAGGSYNEQFF
cdr3_nt: TGTGCCAGCAGCCAATTCCTAGCGGGGGGTTCCTACAATGAGCAGTTCTTC

j_call: TRBJ2-7
clone_size: -
v_call: TRBV19
d_call: -
cdr3_aa: CASSRWGSSYEQYF
cdr3_nt: TGTGCCAGTAGTAGGTGGGGGAGCTCCTACGAGCAGTACTTC

j_call: TRBJ2-6
clone_size: -
v_call: TRBV6-4
d_call: -
cdr3_aa: CAPRDPGIPGANVLTF
cdr3_nt: TGTGCCCCAAGAGACCCAGGGATCCCTGGGGCCAACGTCCTGACTTTC

j_call: TRBJ1-1
clone_size: -
v_call: TRBV6-6
d_call: TRBD1
cdr3_aa: CASSYWNRGTEAFF
cdr3_nt: TGTGCCAGCAGTTACTGGAACAGGGGGACTGAAGCTTTCTTT

j_call: TRBJ2-7
clone_size: -
v_call: TRBV19
d_call: -
cdr3_aa: CASSIKPLGPYEQYF
cdr3_nt: TGTGCCAGTAGTATCAAGCCGTTAGGACCCTACGAGCAGTACTTC

j_call: TRBJ1-1
clone_size: -
v_call: TRBV29-1
d_call: -
cdr3_aa: CSATNQGWTEAFF
cdr3_nt: TGCAGCGCTACAAATCAGGGTTGGACTGAAGCTTTCTTT

j_call: TRBJ1-2
clone_size: -
v_call: TRBV9
d_call: -
cdr3_aa: CASSARQTYGYTF
cdr3_nt: TGTGCCAGCAGCGCCCGACAAACATATGGCTACACCTTC

j_call: TRBJ2-5
clone_size: -
v_call: TRBV5-1
d_call: TRBD1
cdr3_aa: CASSSGTGGRETQYF
cdr3_nt: TGCGCCAGCAGCTCTGGGACAGGGGGAAGGGAGACCCAGTACTTC

j_call: TRBJ1-2
clone_size: -
v_call: TRBV5-5
d_call: -
cdr3_aa: CASRSGTGGGYTF
cdr3_nt: TGTGCCAGCAGGTCCGGGACCGGCGGGGGCTACACCTTC

j_call: TRBJ2-5
clone_size: -
v_call: TRBV5-1
d_call: -
cdr3_aa: CASSFSGGETQYF
cdr3_nt: TGCGCCAGCAGCTTCAGCGGAGGAGAGACCCAGTACTTC

j_call: TRBJ2-3
clone_size: -
v_call: TRBV2
d_call: -
cdr3_aa: CASSEMSSSTDTQYF
cdr3_nt: TGTGCCAGCAGTGAGATGTCCAGCAGCACAGATACGCAGTATTTT

j_call: TRBJ2-3
clone_size: -
v_call: TRBV2
d_call: TRBD2
cdr3_aa: CAKKRGRSTDTQYF
cdr3_nt: TGTGCCAAGAAGCGGGGGAGAAGCACAGATACGCAGTATTTT

j_call: TRBJ2-5
clone_size: -
v_call: TRBV6-5
d_call: TRBD1
cdr3_aa: CASSYVRGRQETQYF
cdr3_nt: TGTGCCAGCAGTTACGTCAGGGGGCGACAAGAGACCCAGTACTTC

j_call: TRBJ2-4
clone_size: -
v_call: TRBV6-1
d_call: -
cdr3_aa: CASSEVIQYF
cdr3_nt: TGTGCCAGCAGTGAGGTCATTCAGTACTTC

j_call: TRBJ1-1
clone_size: -
v_call: TRBV20-1
d_call: -
cdr3_aa: CSASHIRGSTEAFF
cdr3_nt: TGCAGTGCTAGTCACATAAGGGGTAGCACTGAAGCTTTCTTT

j_call: TRBJ2-1
clone_size: -
v_call: TRBV6-5
d_call: -
cdr3_aa: CASSYTPWGAEQFF
cdr3_nt: TGTGCCAGCAGTTACACCCCGTGGGGGGCTGAGCAGTTCTTC

j_call: TRBJ2-1
clone_size: -
v_call: TRBV29-1
d_call: TRBD1
cdr3_aa: CSVVAGTGPWDEQFF
cdr3_nt: TGCAGCGTTGTGGCCGGGACAGGTCCGTGGGATGAGCAGTTCTTC

j_call: TRBJ2-2
clone_size: few
v_call: TRBV4-1
d_call: -
cdr3_aa: CASSQVSNTGELFF
cdr3_nt: TGCGCCAGCAGCCAAGTGTCGAACACCGGGGAGCTGTTTTTT

j_call: TRBJ2-6
clone_size: -
v_call: TRBV6-4
d_call: -
cdr3_aa: CASSAGTGSGANVLTF
cdr3_nt: TGTGCCAGCAGTGCCGGCACGGGGTCTGGGGCCAACGTCCTGACTTTC

j_call: TRBJ1-2
clone_size: -
v_call: TRBV5-4
d_call: -
cdr3_aa: CASSSGRNYGYTF
cdr3_nt: TGTGCCAGCAGCTCGGGACGGAACTATGGCTACACCTTC

j_call: TRBJ1-4
clone_size: once
v_call: TRBV10-1
d_call: TRBD1
cdr3_aa: CASTKGRDRGEKLFF
cdr3_nt: TGCGCCAGCACCAAGGGGAGGGACAGAGGAGAAAAACTGTTTTTT

j_call: TRBJ1-1
clone_size: few
v_call: TRBV6-5
d_call: -
cdr3_aa: CASSYDANTEAFF
cdr3_nt: TGTGCCAGCAGTTACGACGCTAACACTGAAGCTTTCTTT

j_call: TRBJ2-7
clone_size: once
v_call: TRBV6-5
d_call: TRBD1
cdr3_aa: CASGIGGFEQYF
cdr3_nt: TGTGCCAGCGGCATAGGGGGCTTCGAGCAGTACTTC

j_call: TRBJ1-5
clone_size: once
v_call: TRBV30
d_call: -
cdr3_aa: CAWEAGFNQPQHF
cdr3_nt: TGTGCCTGGGAGGCGGGTTTCAATCAGCCCCAGCATTTT

j_call: TRBJ1-1
clone_size: -
v_call: TRBV6-5
d_call: -
cdr3_aa: CASSFTGRTEAFF
cdr3_nt: TGTGCCAGCAGTTTCACAGGGAGGACTGAAGCTTTCTTT

j_call: TRBJ1-2
clone_size: -
v_call: TRBV12-3/TRBV12-4
d_call: TRBD1
cdr3_aa: CASSARTGGGYTF
cdr3_nt: TGTGCCAGCAGTGCTCGAACAGGGGGAGGCTACACCTTC

j_call: TRBJ1-6
clone_size: -
v_call: TRBV5-1
d_call: TRBD1
cdr3_aa: CASSLADRDGSPLHF
cdr3_nt: TGCGCCAGCAGCTTGGCCGACAGGGATGGTTCACCCCTCCACTTT

j_call: TRBJ1-2
clone_size: -
v_call: TRBV6-1
d_call: TRBD1
cdr3_aa: CASSEAGTGAGYTF
cdr3_nt: TGTGCCAGCAGTGAAGCCGGGACAGGGGCCGGCTACACCTTC

j_call: TRBJ2-1
clone_size: -
v_call: TRBV18
d_call: -
cdr3_aa: CASSPQGGSYEQFF
cdr3_nt: TGTGCCAGCTCACCGCAGGGAGGTAGCTATGAGCAGTTCTTC

j_call: TRBJ2-3
clone_size: -
v_call: TRBV9
d_call: -
cdr3_aa: CASSRTSNTDTQYF
cdr3_nt: TGTGCCAGCAGCCGGACTTCAAACACAGATACGCAGTATTTT